The 14 T cell receptor beta chains listed next were all sequenced from one sample in a study of blood T cell repertoires in COVID-19. Generated by immunoSEQ multiplex PCR, the TCRdb table keeps only in-frame clones and is missing some. This table has around 100,000 clones, about 85% appearing once. Sample: peripheral blood. These TCRs come from a man in his fifties with active or convalescent COVID-19.

The chain carries TRBV2 and TRBJ2-1; 8 bases match TRBD2. Germline CDR1 SNHLY, CDR2 FYNNEI. The V segment lost 6 bases and the J segment 6 bases; nucleotides outside the gene matches: 16. There are 17 residues in the CDR3. The chain's CDR3 is CASRYNRIAGHANEQFF. CDR3 in DNA: TGTGCCAGCAGATACAACCGCATAGCGGGACATGCCAATGAGCAGTTCTTC. Looking up the rest from reference TRBV2 and TRBJ2-1 gives the full variable domain: EPEVTQTPSHQVTQMGQEVILRCVPISNHLYFYWYRQILGQKVEFLVSFYNNEISEKSEIFDDQFSVERPDGSNFTLKIRSTKLEDSAMYFCASRYNRIAGHANEQFFGPGTRLTVL.

The chain employs TRBV27 and TRBJ2-1; 14 positions match TRBD2. The CDR3 sequence is 17 residues long. V shed 8 bases, J shed 8 bases, and the junction held 14 bases outside the gene matches. The germline V gene has CDR1 MNHEY and CDR2 SMNVEV (reference sequence). Here the CDR3 reads CASSSKGGTSGSHEQFF. The CDR3 DNA is TGTGCCAGCTCCTCGAAAGGCGGGACTAGCGGGAGTCATGAGCAGTTCTTC.

This clone has ten or more counts. This rearrangement joins TRBV11-3 to TRBJ2-1; TRBD2 matches at 9 bases. This CDR3 has 16 amino acids. V gave up 0 bases and J gave up 2 bases; unmatched junction bases: 2. From germline, CDR1 is SGHNT and CDR2 YENEEA. In DNA form, the CDR3 reads TGTGCCAGCAGCTTAGACGGCGGGAGGGCCTACAATGAGCAGTTCTTC. Amino acids: CASSLDGGRAYNEQFF.

The chain is built from TRBV29-1 and TRBJ1-4; the match to TRBD1 covers 8 bases. The trim removed 6 bases at V and 8 bases at J, leaving 8 bases unmatched. There are 13 residues in the CDR3. Germline loops: CDR1 SQVTM, CDR2 ANQGSEA. CDR3 sequence: CSVIHRGSEKLFF. The CDR3 bases are TGCAGCGTGATTCACAGGGGGAGCGAAAAACTGTTTTTT.

This sequence joins TRBV28 and TRBJ2-5, with a possible D match to TRBD1 (6 bases). The CDR3 extends over 13 amino acids. V gave up 8 bases and J gave up 3 bases, with 13 bases separating them. The germline V gene has CDR1 MDHEN and CDR2 SYDVKM. CDR3: CASGGRAEETQYF. The DNA for the CDR3 is TGTGCCAGCGGGGGCCGGGCCGAAGAGACCCAGTACTTC.

This rearrangement joins TRBV27 to TRBJ2-5; TRBD1 matches 7 bases. V dropped 6 bases and J dropped 5; count of bases not matched to a gene: 9. Germline CDR1 is MNHEY and CDR2 is SMNVEV (reference sequence). The CDR3 spans 14 residues. This CDR3 is CASRSDRESETQYF. DNA of the CDR3: TGTGCCAGCAGGTCAGACAGGGAATCGGAGACCCAGTACTTC.

The chain employs TRBV7-9 and TRBJ2-5; 7 bases line up with TRBD1. Per the germline V gene, CDR1 is SEHNR and CDR2 is FQNEAQ (reference sequence). The CDR3 loop spans 14 amino acids. V lost 4 bases, J lost 0 bases, and 2 bases stayed unmatched. The CDR3: CASSSGGYQETQYF. In DNA form, the CDR3 reads TGTGCCAGCAGCTCAGGGGGTTACCAAGAGACCCAGTACTTC.

This clone was found once. V is TRBV2 and J is TRBJ2-1; D is unclear. The CDR3 totals 14 residues. Germline V gene lookup returns CDR1 SNHLY and CDR2 FYNNEI. The V end lost 8 bases, the J end lost 4 bases, and 15 bases lay between the germline ends. The DNA of the CDR3 is TGTGCCAGCGTCGAACGCGGTAATTACAATGAGCAGTTCTTC. Encoded protein: CASVERGNYNEQFF.

The chain recombines TRBV19 with TRBJ2-3; 8 nucleotides align to TRBD1. CDR1 and CDR2 (germline): LNHDA, SQIVND (reference sequence). With V trimmed by 3 bases and J by 0 bases, 5 bases remained unmatched. The CDR3 is 16 residues long. The CDR3 protein is CASSILYRGSTDTQYF. The CDR3 DNA follows: TGTGCCAGTAGTATTCTCTACAGGGGGAGCACAGATACGCAGTATTTT.

This chain joins TRBV13 and TRBJ1-2; no definite D call. CDR3 length equals 17 residues. Germline-derived CDR1 and CDR2 are PRHDT and FYEKMQ (reference sequence). The germline V and J ends were trimmed by 4 bases and 4 bases, with 22 bases remaining between them. CDR3 amino acids: CASSSRAGGWSSYGYTF. CDR3 DNA sequence: TGTGCCAGCAGCTCCCGCGCTGGAGGTTGGTCGTCCTATGGCTACACCTTC.

In DNA, the CDR3 is TGCGCCAGCAGCTTGGTCTCAGGGCAGGGCGGCTACGAGCAGTACTTC. Translated, it gives CASSLVSGQGGYEQYF. This rearrangement joins TRBV5-1 to TRBJ2-7; possible D gene TRBD1, 5 bases. Trimming removed 0 bases at V and 3 bases at J, with 16 bases between. From germline, CDR1 is SGHRS and CDR2 YFSETQ. This CDR3 comprises 16 residues.

The chain couples TRBV5-1 to TRBJ1-5; D possibly corresponds to TRBD1 (5 bases). Trimming pared 2 bases from V and 1 base from J, leaving 10 bases between. CDR1 is SGHRS, CDR2 YFSETQ, per germline. The CDR3 totals 15 residues. The CDR3 here is CASSLGDSSNQPQHF. The CDR3 nucleotides read TGCGCCAGCAGCTTAGGGGATTCGAGCAATCAGCCCCAGCATTTT.

V gene TRBV29-1 combines with J gene TRBJ2-1; TRBD1 matches 7 bases. This CDR3 contains 16 residues. Germline values: CDR1 SQVTM, CDR2 ANQGSEA. Trimming cost V 7 bases and J 3 bases; bases outside gene matches: 15. The CDR3 DNA is TGCAGCGCTCACCCCCTTCAACAGGGGCTCTACAATGAGCAGTTCTTC. Translated, it gives CSAHPLQQGLYNEQFF.

The rearrangement uses TRBV19 and TRBJ2-3, with a tentative D call TRBD1 (5 bases). This CDR3 spans 14 amino acids. Trimming shortened V by 5 bases and J by 5 bases, and 14 bases separated the two germline ends. Germline V CDR1 and CDR2: LNHDA, SQIVND (reference sequence). CDR3 loop: CASSYSRAQDTQYF. The CDR3 bases are TGTGCCAGTAGTTATTCCAGGGCACAAGATACGCAGTATTTT.